Each of the 25 T cell receptor beta chains below was sequenced from the same sample in a study of human T cells and chemical hapten exposure. One entry per CDR3 protein results from TCRdb running MiXCR on the RACE reads. The sample shows more than 250,000 distinct CDR3 sequences, approximately 7.5% of them seen only once. Time point in this sample: pre-sensitization, week 0. Described treatment: therapeutic diphenylcyclopropenone sensitization with weekly scalp DPC. The sequenced sample was whole blood, obtained in connection with sensitization to the hapten diphenylcyclopropenone (DPC). These receptors were obtained from a man younger than 35 with alopecia areata. Some clones in this sample may be carry-over from other donors' samples.

This clonotype occurred many times. This chain connects TRBV4-3 to TRBJ2-1; 9 bases line up with TRBD1. CDR1 is LGHNA and CDR2 is YSLEER in the germline V gene. The CDR3 is made up of 17 amino acids. V dropped 3 bases and J dropped 2; count of bases not matched to a gene: 8. This CDR3 is CASSQATGTGTYNEQFF. CDR3 nucleotide sequence: TGCGCCAGCAGCCAGGCTACCGGGACAGGGACCTACAATGAGCAGTTCTTC.

This clonotype was seen a few times. The chain recombines TRBV7-2 with TRBJ2-3; D perhaps matches TRBD1 (6 bases). CDR3 length: 14 amino acids. CDR1 and CDR2 (germline): SGHTA, FQGNSA. V was shortened by 3 bases and J by 5 bases, with 12 bases between the two germline ends. CDR3 DNA sequence: TGTGCCAGCAGCTTGGTGCAGGGGAAAGATACGCAGTATTTT. It codes for CASSLVQGKDTQYF.

The chain carries TRBV25-1 and TRBJ1-4; 7 bases match TRBD1. Germline V CDR1 and CDR2: MGHDK, SYGVNS. V gave up 3 bases and J gave up 8 bases; unmatched junction bases: 6. This CDR3 spans 14 amino acids. CDR3 DNA: TGTGCCAGCAGTGACGTGACAGGGCGGGAAAAACTGTTTTTT. Its translation is CASSDVTGREKLFF.

This clonotype has just a few counts. V is TRBV12-3 or TRBV12-4 and J is TRBJ2-3; 8 nucleotides agree with TRBD2. V gave up 6 bases and J gave up 2 bases; unmatched junction bases: 7. There are 15 residues in the CDR3. The CDR3 DNA sequence: TGTGCCAGCAGCCGTACTAGCGGATACACAGATACGCAGTATTTT. This gives the protein CASSRTSGYTDTQYF.

The sample holds a few counts of this clonotype. This chain links TRBV3-1 with TRBJ2-1, with 8 positions matching TRBD2. The CDR3 sequence is 17 residues long. The V gene end was trimmed by 4 bases and the J gene end by 6 bases; junction bases not matched to a gene: 14. In germline, CDR1 is LGHDT, CDR2 YNNKEL (reference sequence). CDR3 in DNA: TGTGCCAGCAGCCGCCATGGAACGGGACTAGAGGGCAATGAGCAGTTCTTC. It encodes CASSRHGTGLEGNEQFF.

This clonotype was recorded many times. This sequence joins TRBV9 and TRBJ1-1, with D possibly TRBD1 on 6 matching bases. CDR3 length: 14 residues. V was cut by 2 bases and J by 3 bases, with 11 bases left in between. Germline V CDR1 and CDR2: SGDLS, YYNGEE. CDR3 loop: CASSVQQGYTEAFF. As DNA, the CDR3 is TGTGCCAGCAGCGTTCAGCAGGGGTACACTGAAGCTTTCTTT.

This clonotype showed up just a few times. V and J are TRBV11-3 and TRBJ2-3; 8 bases agree with TRBD2. Germline V gene data show CDR1 as SGHNT and CDR2 as YENEEA. The CDR3 is made up of 15 amino acids. V was pared by 1 base and J by 3 bases, with 3 bases of the junction left unmatched. For the CDR3, the DNA is TGTGCCAGCAGCTTAGCCGGACTAGCAACAGATACGCAGTATTTT. As protein: CASSLAGLATDTQYF.

This clonotype was picked up a small number of times. The chain has TRBV4-2 and TRBJ2-2, with D perhaps TRBD1 (6 bases). The germline V gene encodes CDR1 LGHNA and CDR2 YNFKEQ. The V gene lost 0 bases and the J gene lost 3 bases, with 11 bases spanning the gap. The CDR3 contains 16 residues. For the CDR3, the DNA is TGTGCCAGCAGCCAAGATCGCAGGGGCGACACCGGGGAGCTGTTTTTT. It codes for CASSQDRRGDTGELFF.

Ten or more counts support this clonotype. The chain has TRBV4-3 and TRBJ2-3; 7 positions agree with TRBD2. J was trimmed by 2 bases and V by 4 bases; bases with no gene match: 12. Per germline, CDR1 LGHNA and CDR2 YSLEER. This CDR3 contains 17 residues. Here the CDR3 reads CASSPRSGGINTDTQYF. CDR3 sequence (DNA): TGCGCCAGCAGCCCGCGCTCGGGAGGTATCAACACAGATACGCAGTATTTT.

The V and J genes are TRBV27 and TRBJ1-1, with 8 bases matching TRBD1. With V trimmed by 8 bases and J by 8 bases, 10 bases remained unmatched. CDR1 is MNHEY, CDR2 SMNVEV, per germline (reference sequence). This CDR3 has 13 amino acids. The CDR3 DNA sequence: TGTGCCAGCTGTTATCAGGGGGCCCTAGAAGCTTTCTTT. Amino acid sequence: CASCYQGALEAFF.

This clonotype occurred many times. V and J are TRBV10-3 and TRBJ1-1, with D maybe TRBD1 (6 bases). Germline V gives CDR1 ENHRY, CDR2 SYGVKD. The germline V and J ends were trimmed by 6 bases and 1 base, with 12 bases remaining between them. This CDR3 is 14 amino acids long. DNA for the CDR3: TGTGCCATCAGCTCCGGGACACCGAACACTGAAGCTTTCTTT. Protein product: CAISSGTPNTEAFF.

This clonotype was picked up many times. The chain joins TRBV5-6 to TRBJ1-2, with 7 bases fitting TRBD1. Trimming cost V 1 base and J 6 bases; bases outside gene matches: 12. The CDR3 is 16 amino acids. Germline V gene data show CDR1 as SGHDT and CDR2 as YYEEEE. The CDR3 DNA is TGTGCCAGCAGCTTGTGGACAGGACCTTTTCGCCATGGCTACACCTTC. It codes for CASSLWTGPFRHGYTF.

The chain's CDR3 is CASSSGTRPKASSYEQYF. The CDR3 DNA is TGTGCCAGCAGCTCCGGGACTCGACCTAAGGCGAGCTCCTACGAGCAGTACTTC. The V call is TRBV7-9, the J call TRBJ2-7; TRBD2 is a possible D gene (6 bases). Germline V gives CDR1 SEHNR, CDR2 FQNEAQ (reference sequence). V lost 4 bases, J lost 0 bases, and 22 bases lay in between. The CDR3 is 18 residues long.

CDR3 nucleotides: TGTGCCAGCAGCCCCCCTCAGGGCACAGATACGCAGTATTTT. The encoded protein is CASSPPQGTDTQYF. The chain has TRBV9 and TRBJ2-3; D unresolved. Germline V lookup: CDR1 SGDLS, CDR2 YYNGEE. Trimming cost V 4 bases and J 1 base, with 10 bases left between them. The CDR3 spans 14 residues. The full variable domain, completed using reference TRBV9 and TRBJ2-3, is DSGVTQTPKHLITATGQRVTLRCSPRSGDLSVYWYQQSLDQGLQFLIQYYNGEERAKGNILERFSAQQFPDLHSELNLSSLELGDSALYFCASSPPQGTDTQYFGPGTRLTVL.

This clonotype was seen a handful of times. The V and J genes are TRBV2 and TRBJ2-1; TRBD1 matches at 10 bases. V gave up 5 bases and J gave up 15 bases; unmatched junction bases: 4. The CDR3 length is 11 residues. Germline lookup yields CDR1 SNHLY and CDR2 FYNNEI. CDR3 nucleotides: TGTGCCAGCAGTCGTGGACAGGGGGGGTTCTTC. Translation gives CASSRGQGGFF.

This clonotype was seen a few times. The rearrangement joins TRBV4-3 to TRBJ2-7; maybe TRBD2 (6 bases). Trimming cost V 0 bases and J 6 bases, with 21 bases left between them. The germline gives CDR1 LGHNA, CDR2 YSLEER. This CDR3 comprises 17 residues. The CDR3 bases are TGCGCCAGCAGCCAAGATCCGGGGGTTTCCCTTGTGGCCGAGCAGTACTTC. Translation: CASSQDPGVSLVAEQYF.

This chain links TRBV9 with TRBJ2-5; weak D call: TRBD1 (5 bases). This CDR3 spans 14 amino acids. Trimming stripped 4 bases from V and 2 bases from J, with 12 bases between. Germline V gene sequence: CDR1 SGDLS, CDR2 YYNGEE. The CDR3 DNA is TGTGCCAGCAGCTATGACAGTGAGCAAGAGACCCAGTACTTC. Translation gives CASSYDSEQETQYF.

The CDR3 reads CASSGGSFSEQFF. DNA of the CDR3: TGTGCCAGCAGTGGGGGTTCGTTTAGTGAGCAGTTCTTC. This sequence joins TRBV25-1 and TRBJ2-1; D uncertain. CDR3 length equals 13 residues. The V end lost 4 bases, the J end lost 9 bases, and 13 bases lay between the germline ends. The germline V gene has CDR1 MGHDK and CDR2 SYGVNS. The complete variable domain, with remaining parts taken from reference TRBV25-1 and TRBJ2-1, reads EADIYQTPRYLVIGTGKKITLECSQTMGHDKMYWYQQDPGMELHLIHYSYGVNSTEKGDLSSESTVSRIRTEHFPLTLESARPSHTSQYLCASSGGSFSEQFFGPGTRLTVL.

This clonotype has a count of ten or more. V usage is TRBV18 and J usage is TRBJ2-5, with D unresolved. Looked up from germline, CDR1 is KGHSH and CDR2 is LQKENI. CDR3 length: 13 residues. Trimming stripped 6 bases from V and 2 bases from J, with 10 bases between. CDR3 amino acids: CASSQQDQETQYF. The CDR3 DNA sequence: TGTGCCAGCTCTCAGCAGGATCAAGAGACCCAGTACTTC.

V and J are TRBV5-5 and TRBJ1-1; possibly TRBD1 for D (6 bases). Germline values: CDR1 SGHKS, CDR2 YYEKEE (reference sequence). V was shortened by 4 bases and J by 1 base, with 11 bases between the two germline ends. The CDR3 is 14 residues long. CDR3 residues: CASSSRTENTEAFF. The DNA for the CDR3 is TGTGCCAGCAGCAGCAGGACAGAGAACACTGAAGCTTTCTTT.

The gene calls are TRBV9 and TRBJ2-7, with D perhaps TRBD2 (5 bases). Germline CDR1 reads SGDLS; CDR2 reads YYNGEE. Between the trimmed V and J ends, which lost 4 bases and 1 base, there was a span of 15 bases. CDR3 length equals 15 residues. CDR3 sequence: CASSTNSARSYEQYV. CDR3 in DNA: TGTGCCAGCAGCACGAATAGCGCTCGATCCTACGAGCAGTACGTC.

With regard to this clonotype: A much larger clone lies one base from this, so it may be a read error. The rearrangement joins TRBV29-1 to TRBJ2-2; tentative D call: TRBD1 (6 bases). The germline V gene encodes CDR1 SQVTM and CDR2 ANQGSEA. There are 15 residues in the CDR3. CDR3 sequence reads: CSVETSGADTGELSF. The CDR3 DNA reads TGCAGCGTTGAGACCTCAGGGGCAGACACCGGGGAGCTGTCTTTT.

This clonotype has just a few counts. DNA of the CDR3: TGTGCCAGCAGTTACTCGCGAGGTGATGAGCAGTTCTTC. As protein: CASSYSRGDEQFF. V and J are TRBV6-2 or TRBV6-3 and TRBJ2-1, with D unresolved. Germline V CDR1 and CDR2: MNHEY, SVGEGT. The CDR3 runs to 13 residues. V lost 0 bases and J lost 8, with 8 bases in between.

The chain has TRBV5-1 and TRBJ2-1; TRBD1 agrees at 9 bases. The V segment lost 0 bases and the J segment 3 bases; nucleotides outside the gene matches: 10. The length of the CDR3 is 18 residues. CDR1 SGHRS and CDR2 YFSETQ come from the germline V gene. CDR3 in DNA: TGCGCCAGCAGCTTGGACCGTACCGGGACAGGGAACTACAATGAGCAGTTCTTC. Encoded protein: CASSLDRTGTGNYNEQFF.

This clonotype has ten or more counts. V and J are TRBV24-1 and TRBJ1-5; D call uncertain. Germline CDR1 KGHDR, CDR2 SFDVKD. The CDR3 spans 17 residues. Trimming took off 0 bases at V and 0 bases at J, with 11 bases between the two ends. The CDR3 spells CATSDLPIVTSNQPQHF. DNA for the CDR3: TGTGCCACCAGTGATTTGCCAATCGTAACTAGCAATCAGCCCCAGCATTTT.